Reported below is one T cell receptor (beta chain). The germline CDR1 and CDR2 sequences are MNHEY and SVGAGI. J lost 5 bases, V lost 8 bases, and 5 bases had no gene match. This CDR3 has 12 residues. The data originate from a study of blood T cell repertoires in COVID-19. Study background: Sites in the United States, Italy and Spain provided acute and convalescent COVID-19 samples. PBMCs, B-cell-depleted T cells, or T cells provided the cDNA or gDNA that made up the material.

Original processing methods: Scientists estimated how many nucleated cells there were by amplifying reference gene primers. The assay was immunoSEQ multiplex PCR, and TCRdb's table has in-frame clones only and misses some. That table furnishes V, J and clone size, whereas the DNA furnished D and trimming. The table records about 140,000 clones, 70% to 90% of them present only once. Material: peripheral blood. The origin of this receptor is a man between 45 and 60 years old with acute or convalescent COVID-19. The rearrangement uses TRBV6-5 and TRBJ2-7; 8 positions match TRBD1. CDR3 nucleotides: TGTGCCAGCGCCCGGACAGGGAACGAGCAGTACTTC. Translated, it gives CASARTGNEQYF.